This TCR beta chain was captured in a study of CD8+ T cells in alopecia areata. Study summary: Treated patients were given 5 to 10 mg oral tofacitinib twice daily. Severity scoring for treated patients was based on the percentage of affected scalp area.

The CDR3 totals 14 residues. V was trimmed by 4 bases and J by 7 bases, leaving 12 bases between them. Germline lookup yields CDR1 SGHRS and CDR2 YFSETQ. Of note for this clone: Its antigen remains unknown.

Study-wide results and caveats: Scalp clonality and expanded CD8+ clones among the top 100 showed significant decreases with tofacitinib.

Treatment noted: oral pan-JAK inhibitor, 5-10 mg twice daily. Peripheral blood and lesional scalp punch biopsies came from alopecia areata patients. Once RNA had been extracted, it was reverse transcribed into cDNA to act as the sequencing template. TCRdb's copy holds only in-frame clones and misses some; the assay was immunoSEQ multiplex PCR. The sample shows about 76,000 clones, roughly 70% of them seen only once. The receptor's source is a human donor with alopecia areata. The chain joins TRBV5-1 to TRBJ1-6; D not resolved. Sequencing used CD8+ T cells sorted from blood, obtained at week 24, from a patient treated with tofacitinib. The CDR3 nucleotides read TGCGCCAGCAGCGACGACATTTCGAATTCACCCCTCCACTTT. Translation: CASSDDISNSPLHF. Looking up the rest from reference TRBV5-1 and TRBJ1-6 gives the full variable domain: KAGVTQTPRYLIKTRGQQVTLSCSPISGHRSVSWYQQTPGQGLQFLFEYFSETQRNKGNFPGRFSGRQFSNSRSEMNVSTLELGDSALYLCASSDDISNSPLHFGNGTRLTVT.